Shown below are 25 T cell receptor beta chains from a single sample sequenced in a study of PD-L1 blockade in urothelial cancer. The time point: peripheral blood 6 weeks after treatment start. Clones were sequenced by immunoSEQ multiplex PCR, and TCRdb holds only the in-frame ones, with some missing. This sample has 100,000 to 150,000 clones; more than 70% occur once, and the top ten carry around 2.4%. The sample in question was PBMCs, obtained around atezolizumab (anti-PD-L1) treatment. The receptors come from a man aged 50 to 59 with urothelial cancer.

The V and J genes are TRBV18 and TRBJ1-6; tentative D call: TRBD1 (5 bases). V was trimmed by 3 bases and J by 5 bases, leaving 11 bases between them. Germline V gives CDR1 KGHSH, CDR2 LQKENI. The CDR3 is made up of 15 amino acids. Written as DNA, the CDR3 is TGTGCCAGCTCACCGGGCAGGGTGGATAATTCACCCCTCCACTTT. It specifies CASSPGRVDNSPLHF.

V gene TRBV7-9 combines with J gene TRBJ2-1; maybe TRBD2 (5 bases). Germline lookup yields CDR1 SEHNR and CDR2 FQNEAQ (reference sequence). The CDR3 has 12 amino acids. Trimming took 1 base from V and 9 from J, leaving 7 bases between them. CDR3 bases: TGTGCCAGCAGCTTAGAAGGAGGTGAGCAGTTCTTC. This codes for CASSLEGGEQFF.

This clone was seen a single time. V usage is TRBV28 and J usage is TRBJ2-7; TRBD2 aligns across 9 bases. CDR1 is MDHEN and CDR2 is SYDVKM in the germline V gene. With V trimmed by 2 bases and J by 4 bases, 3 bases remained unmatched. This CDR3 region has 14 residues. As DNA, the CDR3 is TGTGCCAGCAGTTTAGTAGCGGGAGTGTACGAGCAGTACTTC. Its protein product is CASSLVAGVYEQYF.

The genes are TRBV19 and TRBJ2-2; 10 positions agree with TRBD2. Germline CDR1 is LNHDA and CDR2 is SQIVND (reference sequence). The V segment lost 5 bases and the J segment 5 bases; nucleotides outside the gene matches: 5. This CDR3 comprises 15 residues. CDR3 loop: CASSALAGRTGELFF. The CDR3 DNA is TGTGCCAGTAGTGCACTAGCGGGACGGACCGGGGAGCTGTTTTTT.

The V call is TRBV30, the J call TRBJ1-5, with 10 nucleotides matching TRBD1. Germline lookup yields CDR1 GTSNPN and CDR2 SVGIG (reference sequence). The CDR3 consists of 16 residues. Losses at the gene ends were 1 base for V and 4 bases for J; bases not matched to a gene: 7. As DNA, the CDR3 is TGTGCCTGGAGTGCCCGGGACAGGGGAAGGAATCAGCCCCAGCATTTT. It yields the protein CAWSARDRGRNQPQHF.

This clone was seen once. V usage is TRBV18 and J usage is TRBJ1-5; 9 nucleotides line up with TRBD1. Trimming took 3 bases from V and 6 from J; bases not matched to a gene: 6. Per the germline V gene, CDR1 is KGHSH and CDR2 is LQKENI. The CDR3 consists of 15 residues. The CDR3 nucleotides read TGTGCCAGCTCACCCGGGGGACAGGGCTTTCAGCCCCAGCATTTT. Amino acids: CASSPGGQGFQPQHF.

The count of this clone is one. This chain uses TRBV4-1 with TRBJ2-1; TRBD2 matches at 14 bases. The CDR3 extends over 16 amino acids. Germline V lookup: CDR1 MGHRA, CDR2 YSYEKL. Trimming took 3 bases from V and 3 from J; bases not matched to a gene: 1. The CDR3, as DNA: TGCGCCAGCAGCCAGGGGACTAGCGGGAGCTACAATGAGCAGTTCTTC. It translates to CASSQGTSGSYNEQFF.

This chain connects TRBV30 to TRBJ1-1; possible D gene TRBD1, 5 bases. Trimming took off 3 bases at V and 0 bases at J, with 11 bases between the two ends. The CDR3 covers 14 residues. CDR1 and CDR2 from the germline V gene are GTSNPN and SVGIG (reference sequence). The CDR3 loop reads CAWRGGGMNTEAFF. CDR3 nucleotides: TGTGCCTGGAGAGGTGGGGGGATGAACACTGAAGCTTTCTTT.

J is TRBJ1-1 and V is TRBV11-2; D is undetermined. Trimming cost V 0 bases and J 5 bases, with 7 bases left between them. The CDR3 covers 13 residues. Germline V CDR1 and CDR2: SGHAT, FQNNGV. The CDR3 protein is CASSLDRGTEAFF. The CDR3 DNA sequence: TGTGCCAGCAGCTTAGATCGAGGGACTGAAGCTTTCTTT.

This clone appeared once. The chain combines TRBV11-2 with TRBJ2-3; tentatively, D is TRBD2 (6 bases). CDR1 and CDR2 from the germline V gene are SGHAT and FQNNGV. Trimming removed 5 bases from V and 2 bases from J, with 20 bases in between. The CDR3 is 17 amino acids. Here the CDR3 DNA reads TGTGCCAGCAGCGCCCGAGTTCTAGCGCTAAACACAGATACGCAGTATTTT. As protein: CASSARVLALNTDTQYF.

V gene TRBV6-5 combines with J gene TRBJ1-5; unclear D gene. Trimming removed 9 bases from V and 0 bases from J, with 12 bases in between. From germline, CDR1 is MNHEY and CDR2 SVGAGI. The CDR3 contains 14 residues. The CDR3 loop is CASKRQNSNQPQHF. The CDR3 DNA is TGTGCCAGTAAGCGCCAGAATAGCAATCAGCCCCAGCATTTT.

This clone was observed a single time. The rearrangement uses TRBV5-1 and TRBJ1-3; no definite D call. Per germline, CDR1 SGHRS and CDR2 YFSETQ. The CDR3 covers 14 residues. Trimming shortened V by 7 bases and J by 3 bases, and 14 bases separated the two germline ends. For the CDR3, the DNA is TGCGCCAGCCGGCTTACAGTCAGTGGAAACACCATATATTTT. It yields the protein CASRLTVSGNTIYF.

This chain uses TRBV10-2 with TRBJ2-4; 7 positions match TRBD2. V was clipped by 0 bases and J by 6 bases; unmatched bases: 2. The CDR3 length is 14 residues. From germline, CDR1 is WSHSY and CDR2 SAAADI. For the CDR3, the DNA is TGCGCCAGCAGTGAGTCGGGGAGGGGAAACATTCAGTACTTC. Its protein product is CASSESGRGNIQYF.

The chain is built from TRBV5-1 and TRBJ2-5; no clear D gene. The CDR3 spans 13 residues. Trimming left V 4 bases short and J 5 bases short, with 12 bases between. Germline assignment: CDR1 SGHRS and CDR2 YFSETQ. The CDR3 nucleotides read TGCGCCAGCAGCCCGAGGTTTGGTGAGACCCAGTACTTC. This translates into CASSPRFGETQYF.

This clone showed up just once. The CDR3 region has the DNA TGCGCCAGCAGCTCGACAGGGCGGGATTCACCCCTCCACTTT. As protein: CASSSTGRDSPLHF. The chain employs TRBV5-1 and TRBJ1-6; 7 nucleotides match TRBD1. This CDR3 is 14 amino acids long. Unmatched junction bases numbered 5, after V lost 3 bases and J lost 8 bases. Germline V gene data show CDR1 as SGHRS and CDR2 as YFSETQ.

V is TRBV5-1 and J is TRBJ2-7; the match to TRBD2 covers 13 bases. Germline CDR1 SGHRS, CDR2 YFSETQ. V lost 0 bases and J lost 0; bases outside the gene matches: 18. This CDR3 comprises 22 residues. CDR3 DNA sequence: TGCGCCAGCAGCTTGGGAGGACTCCGGATGACTAGCGGGGGGTTACGCTCCTACGAGCAGTACTTC. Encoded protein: CASSLGGLRMTSGGLRSYEQYF.

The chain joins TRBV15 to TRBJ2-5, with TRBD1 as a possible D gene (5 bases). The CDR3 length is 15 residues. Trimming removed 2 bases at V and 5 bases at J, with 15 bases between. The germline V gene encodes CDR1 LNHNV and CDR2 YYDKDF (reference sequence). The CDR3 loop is CATSRQGMGRETQYF. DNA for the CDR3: TGTGCCACCAGCAGACAGGGTATGGGTCGGGAGACCCAGTACTTC.

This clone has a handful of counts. DNA for the CDR3: TGTGCCAGTAGTATAGATGGGGACAAGTCACCCCTCCACTTT. This gives the protein CASSIDGDKSPLHF. The genes are TRBV19 and TRBJ1-6, with a tentative D call TRBD1 (6 bases). This CDR3 spans 14 amino acids. Per germline, CDR1 LNHDA and CDR2 SQIVND (reference sequence). Trimming left V 0 bases short and J 10 bases short, with 10 bases between.

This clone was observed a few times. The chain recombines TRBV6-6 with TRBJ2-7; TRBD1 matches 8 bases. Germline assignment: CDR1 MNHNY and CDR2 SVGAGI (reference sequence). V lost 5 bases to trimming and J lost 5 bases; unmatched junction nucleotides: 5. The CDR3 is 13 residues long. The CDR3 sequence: CASSSDRGHEQYF. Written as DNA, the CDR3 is TGTGCCAGCAGTAGCGACAGGGGCCACGAGCAGTACTTC.

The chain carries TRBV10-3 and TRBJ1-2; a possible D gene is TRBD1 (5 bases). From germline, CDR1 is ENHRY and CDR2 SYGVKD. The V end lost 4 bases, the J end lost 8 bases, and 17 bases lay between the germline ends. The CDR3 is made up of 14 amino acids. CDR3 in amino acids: CAISGTGRAYGYTF. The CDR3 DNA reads TGTGCCATCAGTGGGACGGGCAGGGCATACGGCTACACCTTC.

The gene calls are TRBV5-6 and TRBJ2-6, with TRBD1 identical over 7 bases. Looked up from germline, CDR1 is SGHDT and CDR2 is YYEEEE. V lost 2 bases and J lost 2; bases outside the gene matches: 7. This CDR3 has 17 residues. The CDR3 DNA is TGTGCCAGCAGCTTTCTCACAGGGGCCCCTGGGGCCAACGTCCTGACTTTC. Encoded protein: CASSFLTGAPGANVLTF.

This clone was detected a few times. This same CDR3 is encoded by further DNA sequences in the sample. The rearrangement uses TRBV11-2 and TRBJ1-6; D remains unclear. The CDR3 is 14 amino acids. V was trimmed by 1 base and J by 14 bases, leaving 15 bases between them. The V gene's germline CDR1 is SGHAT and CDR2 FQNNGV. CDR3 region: CASSLGVLSRSLHF. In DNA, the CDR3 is TGTGCCAGCAGCTTAGGGGTCCTTTCGAGGTCCCTCCACTTT.

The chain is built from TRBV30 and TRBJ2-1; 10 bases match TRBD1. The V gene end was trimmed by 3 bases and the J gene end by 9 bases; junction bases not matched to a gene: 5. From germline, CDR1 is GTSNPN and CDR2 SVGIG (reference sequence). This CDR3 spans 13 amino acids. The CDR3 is CAWRGQGLLEQFF. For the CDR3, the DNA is TGTGCCTGGAGGGGACAGGGGCTCCTTGAGCAGTTCTTC.

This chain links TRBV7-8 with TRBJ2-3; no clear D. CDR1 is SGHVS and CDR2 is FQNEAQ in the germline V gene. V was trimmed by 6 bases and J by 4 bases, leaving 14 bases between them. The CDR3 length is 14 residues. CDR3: CASSRSDWADTQYF. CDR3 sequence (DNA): TGTGCCAGCAGTCGATCAGACTGGGCAGATACGCAGTATTTT.

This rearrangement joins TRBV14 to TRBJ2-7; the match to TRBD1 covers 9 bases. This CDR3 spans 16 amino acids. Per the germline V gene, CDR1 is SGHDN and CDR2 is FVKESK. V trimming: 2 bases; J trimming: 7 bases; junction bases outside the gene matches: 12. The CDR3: CASSQLPGQGVGEQYF. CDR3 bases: TGTGCCAGCAGCCAACTCCCGGGACAGGGAGTAGGGGAGCAGTACTTC.